Listed here is a single T cell receptor beta chain. The entry originates in a study of blood T cell repertoires in COVID-19. The CDR3 is 13 amino acids. Trimming took off 5 bases at V and 11 bases at J, with 19 bases between the two ends. Measured with immunoSEQ multiplex PCR; TCRdb has only the in-frame clones, and not every one. The sample consists of some 140,000 clones, around 82% of them appearing once. V usage is TRBV12-3 or TRBV12-4 and J usage is TRBJ2-7; a possible D gene is TRBD1 (5 bases). Input material: PBMCs or T cells enriched from blood (not recorded which). The sequence came from a man in his forties with acute COVID-19. CDR3 bases: TGTGCCAGCAGTCGACACACCAGGGCAGAAAAGTACTTC. This encodes CASSRHTRAEKYF.